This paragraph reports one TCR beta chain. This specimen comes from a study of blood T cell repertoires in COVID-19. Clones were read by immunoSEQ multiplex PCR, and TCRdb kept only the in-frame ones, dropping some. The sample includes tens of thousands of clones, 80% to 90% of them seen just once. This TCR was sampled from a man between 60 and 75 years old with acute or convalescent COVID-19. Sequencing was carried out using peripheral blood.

The CDR3 sequence: CASGTGTPDTGELFF. The CDR3 nucleotides are TGTGCCAGCGGAACCGGGACACCTGACACCGGGGAGCTGTTTTTT. The chain joins TRBV28 to TRBJ2-2; D may be TRBD1 (6 bases). CDR3 size: 15 residues. V was shortened by 8 bases and J by 3 bases, with 16 bases between the two germline ends. CDR1 MDHEN and CDR2 SYDVKM come from the germline V gene.